These 22 T cell receptor beta chains were all obtained from the same sample, sequenced in a study of radiotherapy plus CTLA-4 blockade in lung cancer listed by TCRdb under 2018. Libraries were built with the immunoSEQ multiplex PCR assay. Entries here come from immuneACCESS through TCRdb and include only in-frame sequences with V and J called. Some clones fail to appear in such tables; in the studies checked, an unresolved V gene covers under half of the shortfall, and the cause of the remainder is unknown. This sample lists more than 75,000 clones; 65% to 75% were detected once. The biggest ten clones account for roughly 2.8% of the sample. Sequencing used peripheral blood, obtained from a patient treated with radiotherapy plus ipilimumab. The receptor source for this set is a human donor with non-small cell lung cancer who had a partial response to radiotherapy plus ipilimumab. Some clones in this sample may be carry-over from other donors' samples.

The chain uses TRBV28 and TRBJ2-6; a possible D gene is TRBD2 (6 bases). Germline V gives CDR1 MDHEN, CDR2 SYDVKM. V was cut by 3 bases and J by 2 bases, with 14 bases left in between. CDR3 length: 17 residues. The CDR3 sequence is CASSFLQRGTGANVLTF. The CDR3 region has the DNA TGTGCCAGCAGTTTTTTACAGCGCGGGACTGGGGCCAACGTCCTGACTTTC.

This clone showed up many times. The chain is built from TRBV6-6 and TRBJ2-7, with D maybe TRBD2 (6 bases). This CDR3 contains 13 residues. In germline, CDR1 is MNHNY, CDR2 SVGAGI (reference sequence). V lost 6 bases to trimming and J lost 3 bases, with 12 bases between them. CDR3 bases: TGTGCCAGCAGCCCGGGAGTGATCTACGAGCAGTACTTC. It specifies CASSPGVIYEQYF.

The chain has TRBV18 and TRBJ2-1, with D tentatively TRBD1 (7 bases). The CDR3 length is 16 residues. Trimming shortened V by 1 base and J by 8 bases, and 18 bases separated the two germline ends. CDR1 and CDR2 (germline): KGHSH, LQKENI. The CDR3 here is CASSPQPGATGDEQFF. As DNA, the CDR3 is TGTGCCAGCTCACCACAGCCGGGAGCCACAGGGGATGAGCAGTTCTTC.

This chain links TRBV19 with TRBJ2-1; TRBD2 matches 7 bases. The V segment lost 7 bases and the J segment 8 bases; nucleotides outside the gene matches: 14. The CDR3 has 15 residues. The V gene's germline CDR1 is LNHDA and CDR2 SQIVND (reference sequence). This CDR3 reads CASKTGGGPSYEQFF. CDR3 coding DNA: TGTGCCAGTAAAACCGGGGGAGGGCCTAGTTATGAGCAGTTCTTC.

V gene TRBV15 combines with J gene TRBJ2-1, with 9 bases lining up with TRBD2. With 0 bases clipped from V and 7 bases from J, the junction kept 7 bases outside the gene matches. Germline values: CDR1 LNHNV, CDR2 YYDKDF (reference sequence). The CDR3 consists of 16 residues. This CDR3 reads CATSRELREGLNEQFF. The CDR3 DNA reads as TGTGCCACCAGCAGAGAATTGCGGGAGGGCCTAAATGAGCAGTTCTTC.

The rearrangement joins TRBV2 to TRBJ2-6, with a weak D call TRBD1 (6 bases). Trimming pared 5 bases from V and 1 base from J, leaving 9 bases between. The CDR3 has 15 residues. In germline, CDR1 is SNHLY, CDR2 FYNNEI. CDR3 sequence (DNA): TGTGCCAGCAGTCCAGGGGTGTCTGGGGCCAACGTCCTGACTTTC. Translated, it gives CASSPGVSGANVLTF.

The chain links TRBV28 to TRBJ1-2; TRBD1 might be the D (5 bases). V was shortened by 10 bases and J by 4 bases, with 22 bases between the two germline ends. In germline, CDR1 is MDHEN, CDR2 SYDVKM. The CDR3 covers 15 residues. The CDR3 sequence: CATQAPVGTSYGYTF. CDR3 nucleotides: TGTGCCACCCAGGCCCCGGTAGGGACTAGCTATGGCTACACCTTC.

The chain couples TRBV6-1 to TRBJ1-2; D is possibly TRBD1 (6 bases). This CDR3 has 12 amino acids. The V gene's germline CDR1 is MNHNS and CDR2 SASEGT. Trimming shortened V by 2 bases and J by 6 bases, and 7 bases separated the two germline ends. CDR3 sequence (DNA): TGTGCCAGCAGTGAACCAGGGGATGGCTACACCTTC. The encoded protein is CASSEPGDGYTF.

The J gene is TRBJ2-1, the V gene TRBV5-1, with 9 nucleotides matching TRBD2. The CDR3 sequence is 15 residues long. Trimming at V came to 0 bases and at J to 5 bases, leaving 3 bases not matched to a gene. Germline CDR1 and CDR2: SGHRS and YFSETQ. The CDR3 DNA reads as TGCGCCAGCAGCTTGGCTCTAGCGGGGAACAATGAGCAGTTCTTC. Residues: CASSLALAGNNEQFF.

This rearrangement joins TRBV19 to TRBJ2-1; 8 nucleotides match TRBD2. Germline V gene data show CDR1 as LNHDA and CDR2 as SQIVND (reference sequence). This CDR3 region has 18 residues. The J segment lost 8 bases and the V segment lost 2 bases, leaving 17 bases of the junction unmatched. CDR3 loop: CASSIRGRAASGGDEQFF. The CDR3 region has the DNA TGTGCCAGTAGTATAAGGGGGAGGGCCGCGTCGGGGGGGGATGAGCAGTTCTTC.

CDR3: CASSEGQGGWDTEAFF. The CDR3 nucleotides read TGTGCCAGCAGTGAAGGTCAGGGAGGGTGGGACACTGAAGCTTTCTTT. The V and J genes are TRBV2 and TRBJ1-1; D is possibly TRBD1 (5 bases). The length of the CDR3 is 16 residues. The V end was cut by 1 base, the J end by 3 bases, with 15 bases between. CDR1 is SNHLY and CDR2 is FYNNEI in the germline V gene. The full variable domain, completed using reference TRBV2 and TRBJ1-1, is EPEVTQTPSHQVTQMGQEVILRCVPISNHLYFYWYRQILGQKVEFLVSFYNNEISEKSEIFDDQFSVERPDGSNFTLKIRSTKLEDSAMYFCASSEGQGGWDTEAFFGQGTRLTVV.

The chain has TRBV28 and TRBJ2-7; a possible D gene is TRBD1 (6 bases). The CDR3 sequence is 12 residues long. Germline V gene data show CDR1 as MDHEN and CDR2 as SYDVKM. V was clipped by 5 bases and J by 13 bases, with 18 bases between them. The CDR3 spells CASSIPGQSPYF. For the CDR3, the DNA is TGTGCCAGCAGTATACCCGGACAGTCACCTTACTTC.

This sequence joins TRBV19 and TRBJ2-1; TRBD1 aligns across 10 bases. Germline CDR1 LNHDA, CDR2 SQIVND (reference sequence). The V segment lost 5 bases and the J segment 7 bases; nucleotides outside the gene matches: 8. The CDR3 has 15 amino acids. The CDR3 bases are TGTGCCAGTAGTTCAGACAGGGGGCGTCGAAATGAGCAGTTCTTC. Protein: CASSSDRGRRNEQFF.

This sequence joins TRBV6-5 and TRBJ2-5; a weak D match, TRBD2 (5 bases). The V gene's germline CDR1 is MNHEY and CDR2 SVGAGI. V was shortened by 7 bases and J by 3 bases, with 12 bases between the two germline ends. CDR3 size: 13 residues. CDR3 loop: CASTPPGEETQYF. CDR3 bases: TGTGCCAGCACCCCCCCCGGGGAAGAGACCCAGTACTTC.

The V gene is TRBV18, the J gene TRBJ2-5; TRBD2 matches at 13 bases. The CDR3 totals 16 residues. The germline gives CDR1 KGHSH, CDR2 LQKENI. V lost 2 bases to trimming and J lost 3 bases; unmatched junction nucleotides: 3. CDR3 amino acids: CASSPTLAGGKETQYF. For the CDR3, the DNA is TGTGCCAGCTCACCAACACTAGCGGGAGGGAAAGAGACCCAGTACTTC.

The chain uses TRBV18 and TRBJ2-7; TRBD2 aligns across 7 bases. Per the germline V gene, CDR1 is KGHSH and CDR2 is LQKENI. This CDR3 has 15 amino acids. V gave up 2 bases and J gave up 3 bases; unmatched junction bases: 7. CDR3 coding DNA: TGTGCCAGCTCACCATGGGCGGGGGTAGACTACGAGCAGTACTTC. Protein sequence: CASSPWAGVDYEQYF.

The genes are TRBV11-2 and TRBJ1-4; no clear D. The ends were cut back, 1 base at V and 4 bases at J, with 7 bases in the middle. Looked up from germline, CDR1 is SGHAT and CDR2 is FQNNGV. The CDR3 totals 14 residues. CDR3 in amino acids: CASSLGGNNEKLFF. For the CDR3, the DNA is TGTGCCAGCAGCTTAGGAGGGAATAATGAAAAACTGTTTTTT.

This chain joins TRBV5-4 and TRBJ1-1; D is unresolved. CDR1 is SGHNT and CDR2 is YYREEE in the germline V gene (reference sequence). The CDR3 spans 14 residues. Trimming took off 2 bases at V and 1 base at J, with 9 bases between the two ends. Here the CDR3 reads CASSLYAANTEAFF. CDR3 nucleotides: TGTGCCAGCAGCTTATATGCGGCGAACACTGAAGCTTTCTTT.

This clone turned up a few times. The chain carries TRBV28 and TRBJ2-1, with 9 nucleotides matching TRBD2. V shed 3 bases, J shed 2 bases, and the junction held 5 bases outside the gene matches. Germline V gives CDR1 MDHEN, CDR2 SYDVKM. The CDR3 extends over 16 amino acids. The CDR3 reads CASSFQGLAAYNEQFF. The DNA of the CDR3 is TGTGCCAGCAGTTTTCAGGGACTAGCCGCCTACAATGAGCAGTTCTTC.

This clone has a single count. The chain joins TRBV4-1 to TRBJ2-1, with 9 positions matching TRBD2. The CDR3 contains 16 residues. J lost 8 bases, V lost 0 bases, and 8 bases had no gene match. Germline V gives CDR1 MGHRA, CDR2 YSYEKL. The CDR3, as DNA: TGCGCCAGCAGCCAAGAGGGCCTAGCGGGGTTGGATGAGCAGTTCTTC. Residues: CASSQEGLAGLDEQFF.

The chain combines TRBV7-2 with TRBJ2-2; 9 positions agree with TRBD1. After removal of 5 bases from V and 4 bases from J, the junction contained 5 bases not matched to a gene. The CDR3 extends over 15 amino acids. From germline, CDR1 is SGHTA and CDR2 FQGNSA. The CDR3 coding sequence is TGTGCCAGCAGCCCACAGGGGGCAAGCACCGGGGAGCTGTTTTTT. It specifies CASSPQGASTGELFF. The complete variable domain, with remaining parts taken from reference TRBV7-2 and TRBJ2-2, reads GAGVSQSPSNKVTEKGKDVELRCDPISGHTALYWYRQSLGQGLEFLIYFQGNSAPDKSGLPSDRFSAERTGGSVSTLTIQRTQQEDSAVYLCASSPQGASTGELFFGEGSRLTVL.

This clone was counted once. The chain couples TRBV6-5 to TRBJ2-1, with a weak D call TRBD1 (5 bases). The CDR3 sequence is 13 residues long. The germline CDR1 and CDR2 sequences are MNHEY and SVGAGI. Trimming shortened V by 7 bases and J by 3 bases, and 10 bases separated the two germline ends. The CDR3 bases are TGTGCCAGCACCTCAGGGCGCTACAATGAGCAGTTCTTC. Protein: CASTSGRYNEQFF.